This entry concerns a single TCR beta chain. The data are from a study of CD8 T cells in Susac syndrome. The ends lost 5 bases at V and 3 bases at J; junction bases unmatched: 10. From germline, CDR1 is PRHDT and CDR2 FYEKMQ (reference sequence). There are 16 residues in the CDR3. cDNA came from roughly 0.47 to 1 ug RNA primed by random hexamers. The immunoSEQ assay covered 54 Vbeta and 13 Jbeta segments for CDR3. Each CDR3 protein is one row after TCRdb ran MiXCR on the immunoSEQ multiplex PCR reads. The sample carries about 130,000 distinct CDR3 sequences, about 93% recorded once. Treatment-naive patients with stable or active relapsing-remitting disease served as multiple sclerosis controls.

Sequencing input: CD8+ T cells from PBMCs. The chain links TRBV13 to TRBJ2-3, with 8 bases lining up with TRBD2. This sequence originates from a human donor with multiple sclerosis. The chain's CDR3 is CASSDHLAGITDTQYF. CDR3 bases: TGTGCCAGCAGCGATCACTTAGCGGGAATTACAGATACGCAGTATTTT.